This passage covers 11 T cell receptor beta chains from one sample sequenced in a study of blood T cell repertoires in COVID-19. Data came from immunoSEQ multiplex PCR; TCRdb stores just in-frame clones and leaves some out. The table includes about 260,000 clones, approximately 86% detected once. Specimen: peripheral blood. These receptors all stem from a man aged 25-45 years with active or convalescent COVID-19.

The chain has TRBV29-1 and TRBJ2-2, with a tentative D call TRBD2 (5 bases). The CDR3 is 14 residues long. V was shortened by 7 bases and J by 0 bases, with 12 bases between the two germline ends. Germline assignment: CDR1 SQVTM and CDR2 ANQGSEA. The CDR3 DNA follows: TGCAGCGCCCTGGTTAGCGCGAACACCGGGGAGCTGTTTTTT. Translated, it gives CSALVSANTGELFF.

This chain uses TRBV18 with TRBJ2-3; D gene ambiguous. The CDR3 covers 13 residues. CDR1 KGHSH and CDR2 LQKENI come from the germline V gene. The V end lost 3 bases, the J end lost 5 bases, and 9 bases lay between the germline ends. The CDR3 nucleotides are TGTGCCAGCTCACCCAACTTCGGAGATACGCAGTATTTT. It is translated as CASSPNFGDTQYF.

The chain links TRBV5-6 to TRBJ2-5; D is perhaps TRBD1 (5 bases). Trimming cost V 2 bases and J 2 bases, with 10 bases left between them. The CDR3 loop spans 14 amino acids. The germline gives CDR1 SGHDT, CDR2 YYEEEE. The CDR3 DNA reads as TGTGCCAGCAGCTTAAGGGGCCTACAAGAGACCCAGTACTTC. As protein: CASSLRGLQETQYF.

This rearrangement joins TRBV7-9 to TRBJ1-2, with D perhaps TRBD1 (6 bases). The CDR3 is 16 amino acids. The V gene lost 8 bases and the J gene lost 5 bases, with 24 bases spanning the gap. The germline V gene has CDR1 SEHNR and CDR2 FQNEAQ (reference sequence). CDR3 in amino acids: CASSIRGGNREYGYTF. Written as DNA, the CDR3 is TGTGCCAGCTCCATAAGGGGGGGAAACAGGGAATATGGCTACACCTTC. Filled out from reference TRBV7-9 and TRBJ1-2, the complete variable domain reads DTGVSQNPRHKITKRGQNVTFRCDPISEHNRLYWYRQTLGQGPEFLTYFQNEAQLEKSRLLSDRFSAERPKGSFSTLEIQRTEQGDSAMYLCASSIRGGNREYGYTFGSGTRLTVV.

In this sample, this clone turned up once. CDR3 sequence: CASSPGTSTDTQYF. As DNA, the CDR3 is TGTGCCAGCAGCCCCGGGACTAGCACAGATACGCAGTATTTT. The chain joins TRBV7-3 to TRBJ2-3, with a weak D call TRBD2 (6 bases). The V end was cut by 5 bases, the J end by 0 bases, with 9 bases between. The V gene's germline CDR1 is SGHTA and CDR2 FQGTGA. The CDR3 covers 14 residues.

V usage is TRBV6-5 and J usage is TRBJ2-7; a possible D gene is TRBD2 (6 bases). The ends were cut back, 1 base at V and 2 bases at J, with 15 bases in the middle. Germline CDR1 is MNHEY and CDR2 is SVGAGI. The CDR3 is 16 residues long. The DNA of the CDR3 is TGTGCCAGCAGTTACTATTGGCGGGGAAAAGCCTACGAGCAGTACTTC. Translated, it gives CASSYYWRGKAYEQYF.

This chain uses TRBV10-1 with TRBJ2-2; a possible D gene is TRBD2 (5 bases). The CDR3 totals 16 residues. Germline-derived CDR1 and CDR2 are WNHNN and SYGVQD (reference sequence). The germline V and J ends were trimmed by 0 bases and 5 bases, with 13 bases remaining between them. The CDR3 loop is CASSESSVTKTGELFF. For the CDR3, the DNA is TGCGCCAGCAGTGAGTCGAGTGTGACTAAAACCGGGGAGCTGTTTTTT.

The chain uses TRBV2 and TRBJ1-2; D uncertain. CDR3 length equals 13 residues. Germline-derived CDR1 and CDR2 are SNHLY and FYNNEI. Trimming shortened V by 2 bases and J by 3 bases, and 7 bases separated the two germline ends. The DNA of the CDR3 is TGTGCCAGCAGTGAACGGGATTACTATGGCTACACCTTC. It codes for CASSERDYYGYTF.

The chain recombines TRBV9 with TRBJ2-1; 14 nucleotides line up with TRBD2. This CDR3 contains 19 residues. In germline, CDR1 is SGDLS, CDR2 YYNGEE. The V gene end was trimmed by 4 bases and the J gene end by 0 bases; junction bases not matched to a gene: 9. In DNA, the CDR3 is TGTGCCAGCAGCCCCCGGACTAGCGGGGGGCGGAGCTCCTACAATGAGCAGTTCTTC. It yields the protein CASSPRTSGGRSSYNEQFF. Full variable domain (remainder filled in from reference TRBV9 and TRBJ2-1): DSGVTQTPKHLITATGQRVTLRCSPRSGDLSVYWYQQSLDQGLQFLIQYYNGEERAKGNILERFSAQQFPDLHSELNLSSLELGDSALYFCASSPRTSGGRSSYNEQFFGPGTRLTVL.

CDR3 in DNA: TGTGCCAGCAGTGAAGGAGGCTACCGTTCCTACAATGAGCAGTTCTTC. This gives the protein CASSEGGYRSYNEQFF. The chain employs TRBV6-1 and TRBJ2-1; no clear D gene. Trimming left V 1 base short and J 1 base short, with 11 bases between. CDR3 size: 16 residues. Germline assignment: CDR1 MNHNS and CDR2 SASEGT.

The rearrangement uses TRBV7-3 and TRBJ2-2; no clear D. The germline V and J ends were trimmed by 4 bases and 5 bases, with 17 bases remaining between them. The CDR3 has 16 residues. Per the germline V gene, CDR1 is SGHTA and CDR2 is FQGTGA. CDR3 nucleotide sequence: TGTGCCAGCAGCTCCACGACTTCCCCGAGGACCGGGGAGCTGTTTTTT. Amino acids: CASSSTTSPRTGELFF.